A selection of T cell receptor beta chains follows, all from one sample in a study of response to subunit inactivated influenza vaccine. TCRdb used MiXCR to reprocess the RT-PCR reads, holding one entry per CDR3 protein. The table has more than 400,000 distinct CDR3 sequences, 9.5% to 13% seen once. This specimen consisted of PBMCs from blood, obtained more than 35 days after vaccination. The receptor set was obtained from a man in his fifties who received an inactivated influenza vaccine. Both conserved end residues are part of each CDR3. The D gene is left open where the match is weak. Only part of the rows carry a size: once, few, many, or a class if the clone is expanded.

>many|TRBV29-1|TRBD1|TRBJ2-5
CSTGTGGMRETQYF
TGCAGCACCGGGACAGGAGGAATGAGGGAGACCCAGTACTTC
>few|TRBV29-1|TRBD2|TRBJ2-1
CSVTRTSGKGEQFF
TGCAGCGTTACCCGGACTAGCGGGAAGGGTGAGCAGTTCTTC
>-|TRBV7-2|-|TRBJ1-2
CASSLEVTGNYGYTF
TGTGCCAGCAGCTTAGAGGTCACAGGGAACTATGGCTACACCTTC
>-|TRBV28|-|TRBJ2-4
CASSLLEMGQYF
TGTGCCAGCAGTTTGCTGGAAATGGGACAGTACTTC
>-|TRBV15|-|TRBJ2-1
CATSRVILSSYNEQFF
TGTGCCACCAGCAGAGTGATCCTGAGCTCCTACAATGAGCAGTTCTTC
>-|TRBV10-3|-|TRBJ1-4
CAISESLDVNEKLFF
TGTGCCATCAGTGAGTCGTTGGATGTCAATGAAAAACTGTTTTTT
>few|TRBV6-2/TRBV6-3|-|TRBJ1-2
CASRPGTYYGYTF
TGTGCCAGCAGACCCGGGACATATTATGGCTACACCTTC
>few|TRBV5-6|-|TRBJ1-2
CASSLRVLINYGYTF
TGTGCCAGCAGCCTACGGGTTTTGATTAACTATGGCTACACCTTC
>few|TRBV9|-|TRBJ2-7
CASSVPGSEEQYF
TGTGCCAGCAGCGTTCCCGGGAGTGAGGAGCAGTACTTC
>-|TRBV15|TRBD1|TRBJ1-2
CATSRDLTGSGTYGYTF
TGTGCCACCAGCAGGGACTTGACAGGGTCTGGCACTTATGGCTACACCTTC
>-|TRBV20-1|-|TRBJ2-3
CSATTAGDTQYF
TGCAGTGCAACGACCGCGGGGGATACGCAGTATTTT
>-|TRBV20-1|TRBD1|TRBJ1-1
CSAADTGQGARVFF
TGCAGTGCTGCAGACACGGGACAGGGGGCGCGTGTTTTCTTT
>-|TRBV9|-|TRBJ2-6
CASMSSRSSGANVLTF
TGTGCCAGCATGTCTAGCCGTAGCTCTGGGGCCAACGTCCTGACTTTC
>few|TRBV20-1|-|TRBJ2-4
CGVSGRTLAKNIQYF
TGCGGGGTTTCCGGGAGAACCCTAGCCAAAAACATTCAGTACTTC
>-|TRBV19|TRBD1|TRBJ1-5
CASSITGARQPQHF
TGTGCCAGTAGTATCACAGGGGCTCGTCAGCCCCAGCATTTT
>-|TRBV7-9|TRBD1|TRBJ2-2
CASSFEDRGPGELFF
TGTGCCAGCAGCTTTGAGGACAGGGGTCCCGGGGAGCTGTTTTTT
>few|TRBV12-3/TRBV12-4|-|TRBJ2-2
CASSPTGKGGELFF
TGTGCCAGCAGCCCTACAGGGAAAGGCGGGGAGCTGTTTTTT
>few|TRBV20-1|-|TRBJ1-1
CSVRQIVGAFF
TGCAGTGTCCGCCAGATTGTCGGAGCTTTCTTT
>few|TRBV19|TRBD1|TRBJ2-5
CASSSGTGVATQYF
TGTGCCAGTAGTTCCGGGACAGGGGTTGCGACCCAGTACTTC
>many|TRBV6-1|TRBD1|TRBJ1-2
CASSHGTGGRYGYTF
TGTGCCAGCAGCCACGGGACAGGGGGCCGCTATGGCTACACCTTC
>many|TRBV5-1|TRBD1|TRBJ1-1
CASSLWDRGPGTEAFF
TGCGCCAGCAGCTTATGGGACAGGGGGCCTGGCACTGAAGCTTTCTTT
>-|TRBV7-2|-|TRBJ2-1
CASSPFPSSYNEQFF
TGTGCCAGCAGCCCCTTTCCGTCCTCCTACAATGAGCAGTTCTTC
>-|TRBV6-2/TRBV6-3|-|TRBJ1-1
CASGTPGSPPEAFF
TGTGCCAGCGGTACCCCAGGAAGTCCTCCTGAAGCTTTCTTT
>-|TRBV10-3|TRBD2|TRBJ2-1
CAISERAGGLDNEQFF
TGTGCCATCAGTGAACGAGCGGGGGGCCTGGACAATGAGCAGTTCTTC
>-|TRBV21-1|-|TRBJ2-7
CASAGTLVYEQYF
TGTGCCAGCGCAGGGACCCTGGTGTACGAGCAGTACTTC
>few|TRBV20-1|TRBD2|TRBJ2-7
CSAPPAGLAGSYEQYF
TGCAGTGCCCCCCCGGCCGGACTAGCGGGGTCCTACGAGCAGTACTTC
>few|TRBV6-5|-|TRBJ1-6
CASSSLETAYNSPLHF
TGTGCCAGCAGTTCACTTGAGACAGCCTATAATTCACCCCTCCACTTT
>-|TRBV28|-|TRBJ1-1
CASSLFRDRHTEAFF
TGTGCCAGCAGTCTATTCCGTGACAGGCACACTGAAGCTTTCTTT
>many|TRBV5-1|-|TRBJ1-2
CASSFITGWDGYTF
TGCGCCAGCAGCTTCATCACAGGCTGGGATGGCTACACCTTC
>few|TRBV29-1|TRBD1|TRBJ2-7
CSVERGTGGYEQYF
TGCAGCGTTGAAAGAGGGACAGGGGGCTACGAGCAGTACTTC
>-|TRBV11-2|-|TRBJ2-7
CASTSGASSYEQYF
TGTGCCAGCACTTCCGGGGCAAGCTCCTACGAGCAGTACTTC
>few|TRBV6-1|-|TRBJ1-2
CASSAGFLYGYTF
TGTGCCAGCAGTGCAGGGTTCCTCTATGGCTACACCTTC
>few|TRBV27|TRBD1|TRBJ1-1
CASRPGGRNTEAFF
TGTGCCAGCAGGCCAGGGGGGAGGAACACTGAAGCTTTCTTT
>-|TRBV6-1|TRBD1|TRBJ1-2
CASTKPGQGFYGYTF
TGTGCCAGCACAAAACCGGGACAGGGGTTCTATGGCTACACCTTC
>-|TRBV20-1|-|TRBJ1-5
CSASPSDSNQPQHF
TGCAGTGCTAGTCCCTCAGATAGCAATCAGCCCCAGCATTTT
>-|TRBV29-1|TRBD1|TRBJ1-4
CSAHQGAKLFF
TGCAGCGCCCACCAGGGGGCAAAACTGTTTTTT
>few|TRBV4-3|TRBD1|TRBJ2-7
CASSPGGTGTGDYEQYF
TGCGCCAGCAGCCCCGGGGGAACGGGGACAGGAGACTACGAGCAGTACTTC
>many|TRBV4-2|-|TRBJ1-5
CASSQDLGGKNQPQHF
TGTGCCAGCAGCCAAGATCTGGGGGGGAAAAATCAGCCCCAGCATTTT
>few|TRBV4-3|TRBD1|TRBJ2-2
CASSPMAGGRDTGELFF
TGCGCCAGCAGCCCTATGGCAGGGGGTCGTGACACCGGGGAGCTGTTTTTT
>few|TRBV2|TRBD2|TRBJ2-7
CASSVTGGIEQYF
TGTGCCAGCAGTGTTACGGGGGGAATCGAGCAGTACTTC